This T cell receptor (beta chain) originates from a study of PD-1 blockade in classical Hodgkin lymphoma. The germline CDR1 and CDR2 sequences are PRHDT and FYEKMQ (reference sequence). Losses at the gene ends were 4 bases for V and 3 bases for J; bases not matched to a gene: 4. This CDR3 comprises 15 residues. Each of the patients experienced relapse following autologous stem cell transplantation, and their brentuximab vedotin exposure differed. Libraries were prepared by immunoSEQ multiplex PCR; TCRdb keeps only in-frame clonotypes and omits some of them. The data contain tens of thousands of clones, 89% of them singletons. Study-wide points: Excluded were patients who started nivolumab under 1 year after ASCT, a group that had lower diversity.

To note about this clone: Its target is not known.

V usage is TRBV13 and J usage is TRBJ2-3; TRBD2 matches 10 bases. Sample: peripheral blood mononuclear cells (PBMCs), taken before the second cycle of nivolumab. This TCR came from a human donor with classical Hodgkin lymphoma. CDR3 coding DNA: TGTGCCAGCAGCTCCCTAGCGGGAGAGACAGATACGCAGTATTTT. Amino acids: CASSSLAGETDTQYF.